The clone carrying this T cell receptor beta chain was detected only a few times. Its antigen is as yet unknown. TCRdb re-called the 5' RACE reads through MiXCR, storing one row per CDR3 protein. The sample records 400,000 or so distinct CDR3 sequences, around a sixth being singletons. This specimen belongs to a study of T cells after yellow fever vaccination. Points from the study as a whole: Peak timing came faster in the weaker secondary response, day 5 versus 15. Most clones from primary vaccination resurfaced after the booster (nearly 97% CD4, over 85% CD8).

In germline, CDR1 is MNHEY, CDR2 SVGAGI. This CDR3 contains 14 residues. V dropped 3 bases and J dropped 8; count of bases not matched to a gene: 6. V and J are TRBV6-5 and TRBJ1-2, with 10 bases lining up with TRBD1. This material consisted of PBMCs, taken before the yellow fever booster vaccination. This sequence was found in a man aged 18 to 35 who received the YFV17D yellow fever vaccine. CDR3 amino acids: CASSYSGQGRGYTF. CDR3 bases: TGTGCCAGCAGTTATTCGGGACAGGGGCGCGGCTACACCTTC.